This entry concerns a single TCR beta chain. Its antigen remains unknown. Germline V gene lookup returns CDR1 SGDLS and CDR2 YYNGEE. V was clipped by 0 bases and J by 7 bases; unmatched bases: 12. The CDR3 is 16 amino acids. The entry originates in a study of molecular identifiers for immune sequencing clone quantification. Study in general: Four portions were sequenced after RNA from about 20,000 or 100,000 naive CD8 cells was split five ways in replicates. Whole-study results and caveats: The share of molecules held by clones above 20 RNA copies was over 99% in effector cells and under 1% in naive cells. Identical TCR molecules sharing a barcode could underestimate highly expanded clone sizes.

Sorting was used to obtain naive CD8 T cells (CD8+CD4-CCR7+CD45RA+). TCRdb independently ran MiXCR on the PCR reads; one entry per CDR3 protein. The sample holds almost 20,000 distinct CDR3 sequences; over 20% are singletons and the top ten take roughly 6.7%. The specimen sequenced was naive CD8+ T cells from blood, with Jurkat cell RNA spiked in. The subset: FACS-sorted CD8+CD4-CCR7+CD45RA+ naive T cells. The source is a human donor in good health. Some libraries in this study had Jurkat cell RNA spiked in. The V and J genes are TRBV9 and TRBJ1-2; 7 nucleotides agree with TRBD1. The CDR3 nucleotides read TGTGCCAGCAGCGTAGAATGGACAGGATGGCAAGGTGGCTACACCTTC. Translating it yields CASSVEWTGWQGGYTF.